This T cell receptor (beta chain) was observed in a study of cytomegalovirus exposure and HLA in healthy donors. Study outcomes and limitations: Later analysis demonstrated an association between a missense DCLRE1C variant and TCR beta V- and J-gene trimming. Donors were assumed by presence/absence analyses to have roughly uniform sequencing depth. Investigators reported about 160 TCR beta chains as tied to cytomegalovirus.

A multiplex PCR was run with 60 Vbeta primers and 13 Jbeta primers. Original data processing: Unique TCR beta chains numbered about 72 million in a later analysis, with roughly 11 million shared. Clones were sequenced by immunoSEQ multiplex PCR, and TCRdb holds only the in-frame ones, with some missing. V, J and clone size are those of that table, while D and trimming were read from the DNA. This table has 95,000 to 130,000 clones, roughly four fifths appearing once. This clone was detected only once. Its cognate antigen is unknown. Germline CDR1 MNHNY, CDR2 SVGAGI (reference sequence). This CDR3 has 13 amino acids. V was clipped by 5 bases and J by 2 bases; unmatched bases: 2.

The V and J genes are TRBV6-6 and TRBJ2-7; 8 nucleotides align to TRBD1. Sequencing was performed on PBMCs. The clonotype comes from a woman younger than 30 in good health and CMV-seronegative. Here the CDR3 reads CASSQDRAYEQYF. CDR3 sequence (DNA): TGTGCCAGCAGTCAGGACAGGGCCTACGAGCAGTACTTC.